Only a few counts were recorded for the clone carrying this T cell receptor (beta chain). This entry is derived from a study of blood T cell repertoires in COVID-19. Looking at the study overall: Both acute and convalescent COVID-19 samples were obtained from the United States, Italy and Spain. Sample material is recorded as cDNA or gDNA derived from T cells, B-cell-depleted T cells, or PBMCs.

The method was immunoSEQ multiplex PCR; TCRdb's version includes in-frame clones alone and lacks a portion of them. This table holds over 300,000 clones, 80% to 90% found once. V lost 0 bases and J 6 bases, leaving 13 bases between the germline ends. CDR1 and CDR2 from the germline V gene are SGHRS and YFSETQ. The CDR3 loop spans 14 amino acids. Recovered Cohort 3 donors showed two negative PCRs, clearance, or symptom resolution. The sequence was obtained from a woman under 30 who had recovered from COVID-19. Sequences were obtained from PBMCs or T cells enriched from blood (not recorded which). The genes are TRBV5-1 and TRBJ2-7, with TRBD1 as a possible D gene (6 bases). The DNA for the CDR3 is TGCGCCAGCAGCTTGGACGGACAGATCTCCGAGCAGTACTTC. It yields the protein CASSLDGQISEQYF. The full variable domain, its missing parts supplied by reference TRBV5-1 and TRBJ2-7, is KAGVTQTPRYLIKTRGQQVTLSCSPISGHRSVSWYQQTPGQGLQFLFEYFSETQRNKGNFPGRFSGRQFSNSRSEMNVSTLELGDSALYLCASSLDGQISEQYFGPGTRLTVT.